Presented here are 26 T cell receptor beta chains from one specimen sequenced in a study of T cell responses to AZD1222 COVID-19 vaccine. Clones were read by immunoSEQ multiplex PCR, and TCRdb kept only the in-frame ones, dropping some. The repertoire holds fewer than 150,000 clones, with around 84% as singletons. The sequencing here drew on peripheral blood, taken on day 0 of AZD1222 vaccination. These receptors came from an adult in good health.

In this sample, this clone turned up once. The chain combines TRBV7-9 with TRBJ2-1, with 10 bases matching TRBD2. Germline-derived CDR1 and CDR2 are SEHNR and FQNEAQ (reference sequence). The CDR3 covers 16 residues. Losses at the gene ends were 5 bases for V and 10 bases for J; bases not matched to a gene: 14. The CDR3 here is CASSTSPGTSATEQFF. CDR3 nucleotide sequence: TGTGCCAGCAGCACCTCGCCCGGGACTAGCGCTACGGAGCAGTTCTTC.

The rearrangement joins TRBV5-1 to TRBJ2-3; no firm D call. Germline V gene lookup returns CDR1 SGHRS and CDR2 YFSETQ. V was trimmed by 0 bases and J by 0 bases, leaving 14 bases between them. The CDR3 extends over 17 amino acids. CDR3 DNA: TGCGCCAGCAGCTTGGACGGGTTCAGATCTAGCACAGATACGCAGTATTTT. Translation gives CASSLDGFRSSTDTQYF.

The chain carries TRBV28 and TRBJ1-4; D may be TRBD1 (6 bases). Deletions cut 6 bases from V and 8 bases from J, with 22 bases between. The CDR3 runs to 16 residues. Germline-derived CDR1 and CDR2 are MDHEN and SYDVKM. For the CDR3, the DNA is TGTGCCAGCAGATACTCCTCGGGGGGCGTCTTGGAAAAACTGTTTTTT. Translating gives CASRYSSGGVLEKLFF.

The V and J genes are TRBV5-8 and TRBJ1-2, with TRBD1 identical over 7 bases. The CDR3 runs 13 residues. The germline gives CDR1 SGHTS, CDR2 YDEGEE. The junction had 11 bases not matched to a gene; V was cut back by 5 bases and J by 10 bases. The DNA of the CDR3 is TGTGCCAGCAGTCTCCGACAGGGCCCATCCTACACCTTC. Translation: CASSLRQGPSYTF.

The chain is built from TRBV7-2 and TRBJ2-2, with D unclear. This CDR3 region has 15 residues. The V gene's germline CDR1 is SGHTA and CDR2 FQGNSA. Deletions cut 2 bases from V and 3 bases from J, with 10 bases between. The chain's CDR3 is CASSLSSSYTGELFF. As DNA, the CDR3 is TGTGCCAGCAGCTTAAGCTCTTCCTACACCGGGGAGCTGTTTTTT.

The chain carries TRBV11-2 and TRBJ2-7; 12 nucleotides line up with TRBD2. This CDR3 has 17 amino acids. The germline V gene encodes CDR1 SGHAT and CDR2 FQNNGV. Losses at the gene ends were 0 bases for V and 1 base for J; bases not matched to a gene: 4. The CDR3 DNA reads as TGTGCCAGCAGCTTAGATCAACTAGCGGGAGGATCCTACGAGCAGTACTTC. It yields the protein CASSLDQLAGGSYEQYF.

This chain uses TRBV5-1 with TRBJ1-4; D is possibly TRBD1 (6 bases). This CDR3 is built from 14 residues. Trimming removed 4 bases from V and 6 bases from J, with 13 bases in between. Germline V gene data show CDR1 as SGHRS and CDR2 as YFSETQ. CDR3 nucleotide sequence: TGCGCCAGCAGCGCCGAGGGGGTCTATGAAAAACTGTTTTTT. Amino acids: CASSAEGVYEKLFF.

The genes are TRBV10-2 and TRBJ2-1; D is possibly TRBD2 (6 bases). Germline V CDR1 and CDR2: WSHSY, SAAADI. Trimming removed 8 bases from V and 11 bases from J, with 13 bases in between. The length of the CDR3 is 11 residues. CDR3 in amino acids: CASGTGTQQFF. In DNA, the CDR3 is TGCGCCAGCGGAACCGGGACTCAGCAGTTCTTC.

The chain joins TRBV3-1 (or the pseudogene TRBV3-2) to TRBJ1-1; maybe TRBD1 (5 bases). Germline V CDR1 and CDR2: LGHDT, YNNKEL (reference sequence). The V end lost 4 bases, the J end lost 4 bases, and 10 bases lay between the germline ends. This CDR3 region has 13 residues. The CDR3 coding sequence is TGTGCCAGCAGCCCGGGGGGGGGCACTGAAGCTTTCTTT. Protein sequence: CASSPGGGTEAFF.

This chain joins TRBV27 and TRBJ1-2, with D perhaps matching TRBD1 (5 bases). This CDR3 comprises 14 residues. The germline CDR1 and CDR2 sequences are MNHEY and SMNVEV (reference sequence). Between the trimmed V and J ends, which lost 6 bases and 4 bases, there was a span of 15 bases. The CDR3 sequence is CASSPIRDAYGYTF. In nucleotides, the CDR3 is TGTGCCAGCAGCCCAATCCGGGACGCCTATGGCTACACCTTC.

The chain couples TRBV4-2 to TRBJ1-2, with TRBD1 matching 10 bases. The CDR3 has 14 amino acids. Germline assignment: CDR1 LGHNA and CDR2 YNFKEQ. Trimming at V came to 3 bases and at J to 8 bases, leaving 6 bases not matched to a gene. CDR3 protein: CASSQRDRGRGYTF. The CDR3 bases are TGTGCCAGCAGCCAGAGGGACAGGGGTCGCGGCTACACCTTC.

J is TRBJ1-1 and V is TRBV7-2, with D uncertain. Looked up from germline, CDR1 is SGHTA and CDR2 is FQGNSA. V was pared by 1 base and J by 4 bases, with 10 bases between. The CDR3 has 14 amino acids. DNA of the CDR3: TGTGCCAGCAGCTTAGTCCTAGGGTCCACTGAAGCTTTCTTT. Amino acids: CASSLVLGSTEAFF. The full variable domain, its missing parts supplied by reference TRBV7-2 and TRBJ1-1, is GAGVSQSPSNKVTEKGKDVELRCDPISGHTALYWYRQSLGQGLEFLIYFQGNSAPDKSGLPSDRFSAERTGGSVSTLTIQRTQQEDSAVYLCASSLVLGSTEAFFGQGTRLTVV.

The chain uses TRBV28 and TRBJ2-2; D may be TRBD1 or TRBD2 (6 bases each). V gave up 5 bases and J gave up 6 bases, with 10 bases separating them. The CDR3 covers 13 residues. Per germline, CDR1 MDHEN and CDR2 SYDVKM. The CDR3 sequence: CASSRRGPGELFF. The CDR3 nucleotides read TGTGCCAGCAGTCGACGGGGGCCCGGGGAGCTGTTTTTT.

The chain has TRBV28 and TRBJ1-3; no firm D call. The CDR3 runs to 12 residues. The germline gives CDR1 MDHEN, CDR2 SYDVKM. V lost 3 bases and J lost 5, with 5 bases in between. The CDR3 spells CASSFQRNTIYF. As DNA, the CDR3 is TGTGCCAGCAGTTTCCAGAGAAACACCATATATTTT.

CDR3 nucleotides: TGTGCCAGCAGCTTAGGCGGGAACGAAGCTTTCTTT. Translation: CASSLGGNEAFF. This chain connects TRBV7-8 to TRBJ1-1; D remains unclear. Germline V CDR1 and CDR2: SGHVS, FQNEAQ. CDR3 length equals 12 residues. Trimming took 1 base from V and 8 from J, leaving 8 bases between them. The full variable domain, its missing parts supplied by reference TRBV7-8 and TRBJ1-1, is GAGVSQSPRYKVAKRGQDVALRCDPISGHVSLFWYQQALGQGPEFLTYFQNEAQLDKSGLPSDRFFAERPEGSVSTLKIQRTQQEDSAVYLCASSLGGNEAFFGQGTRLTVV.

Comments on this clone: The junction differs from germline at one of its ends, possibly a read error. The chain combines TRBV7-7 with TRBJ2-3; tentative D call: TRBD2 (5 bases). The CDR3 spans 14 residues. Looked up from germline, CDR1 is SSHAT and CDR2 is FNYEAQ (reference sequence). Here the CDR3 reads CASSISGLTDTQYF. In DNA form, the CDR3 reads TGTGCTAGCAGCATAAGCGGACTCACAGATACGCAGTATTTT. Looking up the rest from reference TRBV7-7 and TRBJ2-3 gives the full variable domain: GAGVSQSPRYKVTKRGQDVTLRCDPISSHATLYWYQQALGQGPEFLTYFNYEAQPDKSGLPSDRFSAERPEGSISTLTIQRTEQRDSAMYRCASSISGLTDTQYFGPGTRLTVL.

The chain employs TRBV6-5 and TRBJ2-1; D tentatively fits TRBD1 or TRBD2 (5 bases each). This CDR3 contains 15 residues. Germline CDR1 reads MNHEY; CDR2 reads SVGAGI. Trimming left V 0 bases short and J 8 bases short, with 14 bases between. As DNA, the CDR3 is TGTGCCAGCAGTTACTCGGGCCAGAGGGGAGATGAGCAGTTCTTC. Amino acids: CASSYSGQRGDEQFF.

The V and J genes are TRBV25-1 and TRBJ2-1; 11 bases line up with TRBD1. Trimming at V came to 3 bases and at J to 7 bases, leaving 8 bases not matched to a gene. CDR3 length: 16 amino acids. Germline values: CDR1 MGHDK, CDR2 SYGVNS. The CDR3 DNA reads TGTGCCAGCAGTGATCGCGGGGGGACAGGGGGAAATGAGCAGTTCTTC. It translates to CASSDRGGTGGNEQFF.

This chain connects TRBV5-4 to TRBJ1-6; 8 nucleotides match TRBD1. The CDR3 totals 14 residues. The V segment lost 4 bases and the J segment 9 bases; nucleotides outside the gene matches: 6. The germline V gene encodes CDR1 SGHNT and CDR2 YYREEE (reference sequence). CDR3 residues: CASSPGGSPSPLHF. CDR3 DNA: TGTGCCAGCAGCCCAGGGGGCTCCCCTTCACCCCTCCACTTT.

CDR3 region: CASSQGETNTDTQYF. CDR3 coding DNA: TGTGCCAGCAGCCAAGGAGAGACTAACACAGATACGCAGTATTTT. This sequence joins TRBV4-2 and TRBJ2-3; a possible D gene is TRBD2 (5 bases). V gave up 1 base and J gave up 2 bases, with 10 bases separating them. CDR3 length: 15 amino acids. Per the germline V gene, CDR1 is LGHNA and CDR2 is YNFKEQ.

V and J are TRBV5-4 and TRBJ2-7; 13 nucleotides agree with TRBD2. The CDR3 has 14 amino acids. J gave up 5 bases and V 5 bases, and 4 bases lay outside the gene matches. Germline lookup yields CDR1 SGHNT and CDR2 YYREEE (reference sequence). CDR3 nucleotide sequence: TGTGCCAGCAGACTCGGACTAGCGGGAGACGAGCAGTACTTC. This translates into CASRLGLAGDEQYF. The full variable domain, its missing parts supplied by reference TRBV5-4 and TRBJ2-7, is ETGVTQSPTHLIKTRGQQVTLRCSSQSGHNTVSWYQQALGQGPQFIFQYYREEENGRGNFPPRFSGLQFPNYSSELNVNALELDDSALYLCASRLGLAGDEQYFGPGTRLTVT.

The chain is built from TRBV28 and TRBJ1-5, with D possibly matching TRBD1 (5 bases). The CDR3 is 13 amino acids. The germline V gene encodes CDR1 MDHEN and CDR2 SYDVKM. Trimming took off 7 bases at V and 2 bases at J, with 9 bases between the two ends. The CDR3 sequence: CASIRGGNQPQHF. The CDR3 bases are TGTGCCAGCATTCGGGGGGGCAATCAGCCCCAGCATTTT.

This clone was detected only once. The chain is built from TRBV3-1 (or the pseudogene TRBV3-2) and TRBJ2-1, with a tentative D call TRBD2 (6 bases). Germline loops: CDR1 LGHDT, CDR2 YNNKEL (reference sequence). The CDR3 extends over 16 amino acids. V was trimmed by 2 bases and J by 0 bases, leaving 11 bases between them. Here the CDR3 DNA reads TGTGCCAGCAGCCAACAACGGGGGAGCTCCTACAATGAGCAGTTCTTC. Translation: CASSQQRGSSYNEQFF.

The V and J genes are TRBV12-3 or TRBV12-4 and TRBJ2-7, with D perhaps assigned TRBD1 or TRBD2 (6 bases each). V was clipped by 4 bases and J by 8 bases, with 12 bases between them. The length of the CDR3 is 12 residues. The CDR3 DNA reads TGTGCCAGCAGTTGGGGGGCCGGTAAGCAGTACTTC. Residues: CASSWGAGKQYF.

This clone was counted once. The chain couples TRBV21-1 to TRBJ1-1; the listed D gene, TRBD1, was not tested against the DNA. TRBV21-1 is a known pseudogene. CDR3 size: 13 residues. The CDR3 sequence is CAWIDRLGTEAFF. The CDR3 DNA is TGTGCCTGGATCGACAGGTTGGGCACTGAAGCTTTCTTT.

V gene TRBV3-1 (or the pseudogene TRBV3-2) combines with J gene TRBJ1-2; D might be TRBD1 (6 bases). The CDR3 runs 15 residues. Germline loops: CDR1 LGHDT, CDR2 YNNKEL (reference sequence). The germline V and J ends were trimmed by 5 bases and 5 bases, with 18 bases remaining between them. CDR3 sequence (DNA): TGTGCCAGCAGCTCCCGAGGGGGGCAGATATATGGCTACACCTTC. Translating gives CASSSRGGQIYGYTF.